The T cell receptor beta chain described here comes from a study of preoperative IRX-2 immunotherapy in early breast cancer. Treatment here: preoperative locoregional IRX-2 cytokine immunotherapy. Patients received preoperative, locoregional IRX-2 cytokine immunotherapy in a phase Ib study. Sequenced by immunoSEQ multiplex PCR; TCRdb stores in-frame clones only, minus some. The sample lists about 23,000 clones, roughly 96% seen once, with about 17% in the top ten. Here the sequenced sample was tumor tissue, taken after IRX-2 immunotherapy. The sequence was collected from a human donor with breast cancer.

CDR3 bases: TGTGCCAGCAGGCCGGGGGTTGGGGGGTACGAGCAGTACTTC. It translates to CASRPGVGGYEQYF. This rearrangement joins TRBV27 to TRBJ2-7; a weak D match, TRBD2 (6 bases). Between the trimmed V and J ends, which lost 6 bases and 4 bases, there was a span of 16 bases. CDR1 is MNHEY, CDR2 SMNVEV, per germline (reference sequence). This CDR3 has 14 amino acids.